This TCR beta chain originates from a study of blood T cells in healthy people across ages. Study-level information: Per two T cells, template switching captured roughly one barcoded beta molecule.

The table lists this clonotype with a few counts. Alongside a J-beta primer mix, a sample-barcoded 5' primer served in a second PCR lasting about 7 to 11 cycles. The template-switch adaptor was a 5' adaptor with 12 random nucleotides. It tagged each cDNA molecule. TCRdb recomputed calls from the 5' RACE reads with MiXCR, one row per CDR3 protein. Of more than 1,000,000 distinct CDR3 sequences listed, roughly a quarter are singletons. The CDR3 runs 14 residues. Germline-derived CDR1 and CDR2 are DFQATT and SNEGSKA (reference sequence). Between the trimmed V and J ends, which lost 0 bases and 4 bases, there was a span of 12 bases. This same sample was also part of a study on T cells of mothers and their children.

The chain recombines TRBV20-1 with TRBJ1-1; D is unresolved. This receptor was obtained from a girl aged 2-10 years in good health. The material sequenced was blood. CDR3 protein: CSARDLGSGTEAFF. The DNA of the CDR3 is TGCAGTGCTAGAGATCTTGGCTCGGGCACTGAAGCTTTCTTT.